Shown below are 3 T cell receptor beta chains from a single sample sequenced in a study of CD8 T cells in ankylosing spondylitis. Study conclusions and caveats: Characteristic, it appeared, of ankylosing spondylitis blood was a TCR beta motif of several highly homologous variants.

For these TCRs, the target antigens are not known. TCRdb independently ran MiXCR on the 5' RACE reads; one entry per CDR3 protein. The profile shows around 770,000 distinct CDR3 sequences, under 20% of them singletons. Sequenced sample: blood, either unsorted or a sorted T cell fraction (not recorded which). Source of these receptors: a male donor with ankylosing spondylitis.

This clonotype was recorded many times. The gene calls are TRBV5-1 and TRBJ2-1, with 7 bases aligning to TRBD1. With V trimmed by 4 bases and J by 2 bases, 6 bases remained unmatched. The CDR3 covers 15 residues. CDR1 and CDR2 from the germline V gene are SGHRS and YFSETQ. CDR3 bases: TGCGCCAGCAGCCCCTCCGGGACAGCCTACAATGAGCAGTTCTTC. This translates into CASSPSGTAYNEQFF.

This clonotype was seen a few times. The chain uses TRBV12-3 or TRBV12-4 and TRBJ2-7; 13 bases align to TRBD2. This CDR3 region has 16 residues. V lost 5 bases, J lost 1 base, and 5 bases stayed unmatched. CDR3 amino acids: CASSQRTSGSSYEQYF. The CDR3 bases are TGTGCCAGCAGTCAACGGACTAGCGGGAGTTCCTACGAGCAGTACTTC.

This clonotype was seen only a few times. This chain uses TRBV25-1 with TRBJ1-4; D is undetermined. Trimming removed 3 bases at V and 8 bases at J, with 22 bases between. The V gene's germline CDR1 is MGHDK and CDR2 SYGVNS. The CDR3 runs 17 residues. The CDR3 coding sequence is TGTGCCAGCAGTGACCGAGCCCGGACGGACGTAGAAGAAAAACTGTTTTTT. It specifies CASSDRARTDVEEKLFF.